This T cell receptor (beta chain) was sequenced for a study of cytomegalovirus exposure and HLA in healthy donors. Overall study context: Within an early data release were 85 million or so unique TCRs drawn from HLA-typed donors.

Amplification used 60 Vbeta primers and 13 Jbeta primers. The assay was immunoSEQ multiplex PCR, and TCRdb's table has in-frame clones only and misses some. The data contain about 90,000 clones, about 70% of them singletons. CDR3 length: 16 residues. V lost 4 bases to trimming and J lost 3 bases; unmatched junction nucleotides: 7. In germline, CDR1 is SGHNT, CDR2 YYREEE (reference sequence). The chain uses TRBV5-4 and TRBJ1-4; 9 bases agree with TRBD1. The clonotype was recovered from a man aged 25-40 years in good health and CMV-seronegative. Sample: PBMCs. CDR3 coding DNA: TGTGCCAGCAGCGAACGTAGACAGGGGGCTAATGAAAAACTGTTTTTT. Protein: CASSERRQGANEKLFF.